A selection of T cell receptor beta chains follows, all from one sample in a study of CD8+ T cells in alopecia areata. TCRdb's copy holds only in-frame clones and misses some; the assay was immunoSEQ multiplex PCR. The sample carries around 210,000 clones, 64% recorded once. The specimen comprised CD4+ T cells sorted from blood, sampled at week 4, from a patient treated with tofacitinib. These receptors were taken from a human donor with alopecia areata. Both conserved end residues are part of each CDR3. D genes are given only for firm matches. For some rows the clone size is stated as once, few or many, or as a class when expanded; others skip it.

j_gene	v_gene	len	abundance	d_gene	CDR3aa	CDR3nt
TRBJ2-7	TRBV11-2	14	NA	TRBD1	CASSTTGDLGEQYF	TGTGCCAGCAGTACAACAGGGGATCTGGGGGAGCAGTACTTC
TRBJ2-5	TRBV6-5	15	NA	NA	CASSYSSVLRETQYF	TGTGCCAGCAGTTACTCGAGTGTCCTCCGGGAGACCCAGTACTTC
TRBJ1-2	TRBV30	12	NA	NA	CAWLGYDYGYTF	TGTGCCTGGTTGGGGTACGACTATGGCTACACCTTC
TRBJ2-2	TRBV19	11	few	NA	CASKTDGELFF	TGTGCCAGTAAGACGGACGGGGAGCTGTTTTTT
TRBJ1-4	TRBV30	15	NA	TRBD1	CAWSVGGTGNEKLFF	TGTGCCTGGAGTGTGGGGGGGACAGGAAATGAAAAACTGTTTTTT
TRBJ2-1	TRBV7-2	19	NA	TRBD2	CASSTGTSGGIGSYNEQFF	TGTGCCAGCAGCACAGGGACTAGCGGGGGGATTGGGTCCTACAATGAGCAGTTCTTC
TRBJ2-7	TRBV29-1	11	NA	NA	CSVLYSVGQYF	TGCAGCGTACTATACAGTGTCGGGCAGTACTTC
TRBJ1-5	TRBV7-2	15	NA	NA	CASTDWGGPDQPQHF	TGTGCCAGCACCGACTGGGGGGGGCCGGATCAGCCCCAGCATTTT
TRBJ2-3	TRBV2	14	NA	NA	CASSSTGGRDTQYF	TGTGCCAGCAGTAGTACTGGGGGAAGGGATACGCAGTATTTT
TRBJ1-2	TRBV9	15	NA	NA	CASSVGPTDNYGYTF	TGTGCCAGCAGCGTTGGTCCGACAGATAACTATGGCTACACCTTC
TRBJ2-5	TRBV19	15	few	NA	CASSNSQHLGETQYF	TGTGCCAGTAGTAACAGCCAACATTTAGGGGAGACCCAGTACTTC
TRBJ2-1	TRBV9	15	NA	TRBD2	CASSVRGGDYNEQFF	TGTGCCAGCAGCGTTCGCGGGGGGGACTACAATGAGCAGTTCTTC
TRBJ2-4	TRBV4-3	15	NA	NA	CASSQDPGEGNIQYF	TGCGCCAGCAGCCAAGATCCAGGGGAGGGAAACATTCAGTACTTC
TRBJ2-3	TRBV2	14	NA	NA	CASSESVGTDTQYF	TGTGCCAGCAGTGAGAGCGTGGGCACAGATACGCAGTATTTT